Listed below are T cell receptor beta chains from one sample, sequenced in a study of cytomegalovirus exposure and HLA in healthy donors. Here immunoSEQ multiplex PCR was the method, and the copy in TCRdb shows in-frame clones only, minus some. The repertoire holds around 130,000 clones, roughly three quarters seen once, with approximately 1.6% in the top ten. Sequencing was carried out using PBMCs. All receptors come from a woman aged 18-29 years in good health and CMV-seronegative. Both conserved end residues are part of each CDR3. A D gene is named only where the DNA matches it firmly. The size field is filled for only some rows; it gives once, few, many or a size class.

D gene	V gene	clone size	J gene	CDR3 DNA	CDR3 protein
TRBD1	TRBV5-1	NA	TRBJ2-7	TGCGCCAGCAGCTTACGGACAGGGAACGAGCAGTACTTC	CASSLRTGNEQYF
NA	TRBV5-1	NA	TRBJ2-7	TGCGCCAGCAGCCCGCAGTGGGGAGAACACGAGCAGTACTTC	CASSPQWGEHEQYF
NA	TRBV5-4	NA	TRBJ2-7	TGTGCCAGCAGCCTTTTCTCCGGGGAGCAGTACTTC	CASSLFSGEQYF
NA	TRBV30	NA	TRBJ1-4	TGTGCCTGGAGTGTAGACAGGAATGAAAAACTGTTTTTT	CAWSVDRNEKLFF
TRBD2	TRBV4-1	NA	TRBJ2-7	TGCGCCAGCAGCCAGGAAGCGGGAGCCCTGTCCTACGAGCAGTACTTC	CASSQEAGALSYEQYF
TRBD2	TRBV7-2	NA	TRBJ2-3	TGTGCCAGCAGTTCAGATACTAATCGACTAGCGTCGTATTTT	CASSSDTNRLASYF
NA	TRBV18	NA	TRBJ1-2	TGTGCCAGCTCTCCCCGGGACACATCATTATGGGATGGCTACACCTTC	CASSPRDTSLWDGYTF
NA	TRBV29-1	few	TRBJ2-7	TGCAGCGTTGGCAGGGGAGATTCCTACGAGCAGTACTTC	CSVGRGDSYEQYF
TRBD1	TRBV4-2	NA	TRBJ2-7	TGTGCCAGCAGCCAAGAAAGGGACAGGGGAACGTGGGAGCAGTACTTC	CASSQERDRGTWEQYF
TRBD1	TRBV6-5	NA	TRBJ1-4	TGTGCCAGCAGCGCGACAGGGGGCGAAAAACTGTTTTTT	CASSATGGEKLFF
TRBD2	TRBV18	NA	TRBJ2-7	TGTGCCAGCTCACCTACACCGCCGGGACTAGTAACCTACGAGCAGTACTTC	CASSPTPPGLVTYEQYF
NA	TRBV6-5	many	TRBJ2-1	TGTGCCAGCAGTGGCCAAAAGAATGAGCAGTTCTTC	CASSGQKNEQFF
NA	TRBV5-1	NA	TRBJ1-1	TGCGCCAGCACAGGGTTTGACACTGAAGCTTTCTTT	CASTGFDTEAFF
NA	TRBV5-4	NA	TRBJ1-2	TGTGCCAGCACATCGCGGGGGAAAGAAAATGGCTACACCTTC	CASTSRGKENGYTF
TRBD2	TRBV4-1	NA	TRBJ2-1	TGCGCCAGCAGCCCCGCCCCCTTTCGGCGGGGGTACAATGAGCAGTTCTTC	CASSPAPFRRGYNEQFF
NA	TRBV6-5	few	TRBJ1-5	TGTGCCACCGGGGTTGTGGGTCAGCCCCAGCATTTT	CATGVVGQPQHF
TRBD1	TRBV5-4	NA	TRBJ2-3	TGTGCCAGCAGCTCAAGACAGGGGACAGATACGCAGTATTTT	CASSSRQGTDTQYF
TRBD1	TRBV14	NA	TRBJ1-2	TGTGCCAGCAGCCCGGGACAGGGGGTACGCTACACCTTC	CASSPGQGVRYTF
TRBD2	TRBV5-8	NA	TRBJ2-7	TGTGCCAGCAGCGGACTAGCGGGGGGAGCCTACGAGCAGTACTTC	CASSGLAGGAYEQYF
TRBD2	TRBV7-9	NA	TRBJ2-1	TGTGCCAGCAGCCTTGCGGGAGGGCGCTCCTACAATGAGCAGTTCTTC	CASSLAGGRSYNEQFF
NA	TRBV18	NA	TRBJ1-2	TGTGCCAGCTCACCGGACGGGAGCTTCTATGGCTACACCTTC	CASSPDGSFYGYTF
NA	TRBV30	NA	TRBJ2-5	TGTGCCTCCCAACCAGGACCAGGGGAGACCCAGTACTTC	CASQPGPGETQYF
TRBD1	TRBV5-4	few	TRBJ2-7	TGTGCCAGCAGCTTGGGACAGGGGGAGCAGTACTTC	CASSLGQGEQYF
NA	TRBV6-6	few	TRBJ1-1	TGTGCCAGCTCCGGAGGGAGGAACACTGAAGCTTTCTTT	CASSGGRNTEAFF
NA	TRBV2	NA	TRBJ1-1	TGTGCCAGCAGTGTTTATAACACTGAAGCTTTCTTT	CASSVYNTEAFF
NA	TRBV2	NA	TRBJ2-1	TGTGCCAGCAGTGTAGCGGAGAGGGTGCTTGAGCAGTTCTTC	CASSVAERVLEQFF
TRBD1	TRBV7-2	NA	TRBJ2-7	TGTGCCAGCAGCTTAAACTTCCCGGGACAGGGGAACGAGCAGTACTTC	CASSLNFPGQGNEQYF
NA	TRBV15	NA	TRBJ1-6	TGTGCCACCAGCGGGCGACTGGGGACTGGAGATTCACCCCTCCACTTT	CATSGRLGTGDSPLHF
TRBD2	TRBV5-4	NA	TRBJ2-1	TGTGCCAGCAGTTCGGGACTAGCGGAATCCAATGAGCAGTTCTTC	CASSSGLAESNEQFF
NA	TRBV5-4	NA	TRBJ1-2	TGTGCCAGCAGTTTGTGGGGGCTCCACTATGGCTACACCTTC	CASSLWGLHYGYTF
NA	TRBV6-6	NA	TRBJ1-1	TGTGCCAGCAGTCCCTTGGGGGAGGGCACTGAAGCTTTCTTT	CASSPLGEGTEAFF
TRBD2	TRBV14	NA	TRBJ2-2	TGTGCCAACCCTAGACTAGCGGGAGGCGAAACCGGGGAGCTGTTTTTT	CANPRLAGGETGELFF
NA	TRBV5-1	NA	TRBJ1-1	TGCGCCAGCAGCTTTGCAGATATGAACACTGAAGCTTTCTTT	CASSFADMNTEAFF
NA	TRBV7-9	NA	TRBJ1-4	TGTGCCAGCAGCTTAGAAGGGGAGGGCGAAAAACTGTTTTTT	CASSLEGEGEKLFF
TRBD2	TRBV4-1	many	TRBJ2-1	TGCGCCAGCAGCCAAGGGGGCGGGAGGGGGAATGAGCAGTTCTTC	CASSQGGGRGNEQFF
NA	TRBV2	NA	TRBJ1-5	TGTGCCAGCACGAACAGGGATGGACAGCCCCAGCATTTT	CASTNRDGQPQHF
NA	TRBV2	NA	TRBJ1-2	TGTGCCAGCAGTGGCTGGGGAGAAACTAACTATGGCTACACCTTC	CASSGWGETNYGYTF
TRBD1	TRBV7-7	NA	TRBJ2-7	TGTGCCAGCAGCTCGGGGACAGGGAGCTACGAGCAGTACTTC	CASSSGTGSYEQYF
TRBD1	TRBV5-1	NA	TRBJ1-1	TGCGCCAGCAGCTTGACCCAGGGGGCCAGGAACACTGAAGCTTTCTTT	CASSLTQGARNTEAFF
NA	TRBV29-1	NA	TRBJ1-1	TGCGGAGGACGGAAGAACACTGAAGCTTTCTTT	CGGRKNTEAFF
TRBD1	TRBV4-2	NA	TRBJ2-7	TGTGCCAGCAGCACCGGGACAGGGGGCGAGCAGTACTTC	CASSTGTGGEQYF
NA	TRBV6-5	few	TRBJ1-2	TGTGCCAGCAGTTTCCTCGGGGGGTCCGGCTACACCTTC	CASSFLGGSGYTF
NA	TRBV25-1	once	TRBJ1-4	TGTGCCAGCAGTGTTCGAAGGGCCAGGGCCGAAAAACTGTTTTTT	CASSVRRARAEKLFF
NA	TRBV5-4	NA	TRBJ1-1	TGTGCCAGCAGCGGAAGGAGGATTGAGAACACTGAAGCTTTCTTT	CASSGRRIENTEAFF
TRBD1	TRBV15	NA	TRBJ2-1	TGTGCCACCAGTCGCGGACAGGGGAGCAATGAGCAGTTCTTC	CATSRGQGSNEQFF
NA	TRBV6-5	NA	TRBJ2-1	TGTGCCAGCAGTTACCAAGCGGTCTCGGTTAATGAGCAGTTCTTC	CASSYQAVSVNEQFF
NA	TRBV6-5	NA	TRBJ1-4	TGTGCCAGCAGCAAAGACAGGAAGAAGGAAAAACTGTTTTTT	CASSKDRKKEKLFF
TRBD1	TRBV10-2	NA	TRBJ1-5	TGCGCCAGCGCTGCCGGGACAGAAGATCAGCCCCAGCATTTT	CASAAGTEDQPQHF
NA	TRBV11-2	NA	TRBJ2-2	TGTGCCAGCAGCCTACCTGACGGGGAGCTGTTTTTT	CASSLPDGELFF
TRBD2	TRBV12-5	NA	TRBJ2-1	TGTGCTAGTGGTTCCCCCCGCGCGGGGGGTGGTGAGCAGTTCTTC	CASGSPRAGGGEQFF